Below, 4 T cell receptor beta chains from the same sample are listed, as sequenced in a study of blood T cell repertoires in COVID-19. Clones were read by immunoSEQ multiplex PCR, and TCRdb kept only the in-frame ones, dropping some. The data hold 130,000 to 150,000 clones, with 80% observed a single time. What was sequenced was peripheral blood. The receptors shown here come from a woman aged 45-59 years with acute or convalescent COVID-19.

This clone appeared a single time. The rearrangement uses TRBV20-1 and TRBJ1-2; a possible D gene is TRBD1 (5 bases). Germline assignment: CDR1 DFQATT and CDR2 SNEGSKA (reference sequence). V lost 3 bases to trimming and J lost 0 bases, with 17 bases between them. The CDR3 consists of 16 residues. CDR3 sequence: CSASRTGVKANYGYTF. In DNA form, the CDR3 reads TGCAGTGCTAGTCGTACAGGAGTTAAAGCTAACTATGGCTACACCTTC.

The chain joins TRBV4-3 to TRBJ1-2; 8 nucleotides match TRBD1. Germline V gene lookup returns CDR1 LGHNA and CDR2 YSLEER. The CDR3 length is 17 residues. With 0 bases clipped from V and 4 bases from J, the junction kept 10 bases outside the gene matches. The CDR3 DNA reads TGCGCCAGCAGCCAAGATCTACGGGACAGGCTATTCTATGGCTACACCTTC. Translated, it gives CASSQDLRDRLFYGYTF.

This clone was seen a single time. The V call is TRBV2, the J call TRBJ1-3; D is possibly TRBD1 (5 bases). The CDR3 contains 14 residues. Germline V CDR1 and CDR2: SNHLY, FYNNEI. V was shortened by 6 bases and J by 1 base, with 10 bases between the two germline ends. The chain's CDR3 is CASRNRFSGNTIYF. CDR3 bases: TGTGCCAGCAGGAACAGGTTTTCTGGAAACACCATATATTTT.

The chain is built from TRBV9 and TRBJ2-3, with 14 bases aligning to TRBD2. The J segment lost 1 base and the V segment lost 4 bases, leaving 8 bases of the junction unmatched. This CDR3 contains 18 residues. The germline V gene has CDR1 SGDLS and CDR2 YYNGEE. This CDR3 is CASSFRLAGGPGTDTQYF. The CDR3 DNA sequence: TGTGCCAGCAGCTTTCGACTAGCGGGGGGGCCGGGCACAGATACGCAGTATTTT.